Listed below are T cell receptor beta chains from one sample, sequenced in a study of Tregs in tolerant kidney transplant recipients. The data were produced by immunoSEQ multiplex PCR, yet TCRdb's version contains in-frame clones alone and is incomplete. The sample consists of about 77,000 clones, 95% to 98% of them appearing once. Sequenced here: CD4+ T cells from blood, sampled before the transplant. The receptor source for this set is a human donor who received a combined kidney and bone marrow transplant. Each CDR3 is given with its conserved first and last residue. A D gene is named only where the DNA matches it firmly. Clone size is given for some rows only: seen once, a few or many times, or a class if the clone is expanded.

cdr3_aa,cdr3_nt,v_call,d_call,j_call,clone_size
CAISDSPGAINEKLFF,TGTGCCATCAGTGACTCACCTGGTGCGATTAATGAAAAACTGTTTTTT,TRBV10-3,NA,TRBJ1-4,NA
CSVRSSNEKLFF,TGCAGCGTAAGAAGCTCTAATGAAAAACTGTTTTTT,TRBV29-1,NA,TRBJ1-4,NA
CASSLELSAYEQYF,TGTGCCAGCAGCTTAGAACTATCTGCCTACGAGCAGTACTTC,TRBV11-2,NA,TRBJ2-7,NA
CASSTRPGLAGRQETQYF,TGTGCCAGCAGCACCCGACCCGGACTAGCGGGAAGACAAGAGACCCAGTACTTC,TRBV4-2,TRBD2,TRBJ2-5,NA
CASSSRNEQFF,TGTGCCAGCAGCTCCAGAAATGAGCAGTTCTTC,TRBV5-4,NA,TRBJ2-1,NA
CSVEVTGRYGYTF,TGCAGCGTTGAGGTGACAGGGCGGTATGGCTACACCTTC,TRBV29-1,TRBD1,TRBJ1-2,NA
CASSSTGGNGYTF,TGTGCCAGCAGCTCGACAGGGGGTAATGGCTACACCTTC,TRBV7-3,TRBD1,TRBJ1-2,NA
CASSLATSGGQETQYF,TGTGCCAGCAGCTTGGCCACTAGCGGGGGCCAAGAGACCCAGTACTTC,TRBV5-6,TRBD2,TRBJ2-5,NA
CASSPQLAGFSYEQYF,TGTGCCAGCAGTCCACAACTAGCGGGCTTCTCCTACGAGCAGTACTTC,TRBV27,TRBD2,TRBJ2-7,NA
CASSQVGSGDRPYGYTF,TGCGCCAGCAGCCAAGTCGGCTCTGGAGACAGGCCCTATGGCTACACCTTC,TRBV4-3,NA,TRBJ1-2,once
CASSQRTAYEQYF,TGTGCCAGCTCCCAGCGGACTGCCTACGAGCAGTACTTC,TRBV6-1,NA,TRBJ2-7,once
CASSEDWLNEQFF,TGTGCCAGCAGCGAGGACTGGCTCAATGAGCAGTTCTTC,TRBV14,NA,TRBJ2-1,NA
CAWSGAQSKNIQYF,TGTGCCTGGAGTGGGGCACAGTCCAAAAACATTCAGTACTTC,TRBV30,NA,TRBJ2-4,NA
CASSLGTGAYEQYF,TGTGCCAGCAGCTTAGGGACGGGGGCCTACGAGCAGTACTTC,TRBV7-9,NA,TRBJ2-7,NA
CASSQDSRGWSLAFF,TGTGCCAGCAGCCAAGACTCGCGAGGGTGGAGTCTGGCTTTCTTT,TRBV4-2,NA,TRBJ1-1,NA
CASVPGNAGNQPQHF,TGTGCCAGCGTGCCAGGGAACGCTGGCAATCAGCCCCAGCATTTT,TRBV6-1,NA,TRBJ1-5,NA
CASSQDRVRSDTGELFF,TGCGCCAGCAGCCAAGATAGAGTGAGGTCGGACACCGGGGAGCTGTTTTTT,TRBV4-3,NA,TRBJ2-2,NA
CASSPGTGTGGSEKLFF,TGTGCCAGCAGCCCCGGGACCGGGACAGGGGGGAGTGAAAAACTGTTTTTT,TRBV9,TRBD1,TRBJ1-4,NA
CSAPSGNTEAFF,TGCAGCGCCCCGTCCGGGAACACTGAAGCTTTCTTT,TRBV29-1,NA,TRBJ1-1,NA
CASSQVGRNGPGANVLTF,TGCGCCAGCAGCCAAGTAGGCAGGAACGGTCCTGGGGCCAACGTCCTGACTTTC,TRBV4-1,NA,TRBJ2-6,NA
CATSRDLGLNDGYTF,TGTGCCACCAGCAGAGATCTCGGGTTAAACGATGGCTACACCTTC,TRBV15,NA,TRBJ1-2,NA
CASSETNGTDQYGYTF,TGTGCCAGCAGCGAAACGAACGGGACAGACCAATATGGCTACACCTTC,TRBV21-1,NA,TRBJ1-2,NA
CASSGQGSYEQYF,TGTGCCAGCAGCGGACAGGGTTCCTACGAGCAGTACTTC,TRBV6-5,TRBD1,TRBJ2-7,NA